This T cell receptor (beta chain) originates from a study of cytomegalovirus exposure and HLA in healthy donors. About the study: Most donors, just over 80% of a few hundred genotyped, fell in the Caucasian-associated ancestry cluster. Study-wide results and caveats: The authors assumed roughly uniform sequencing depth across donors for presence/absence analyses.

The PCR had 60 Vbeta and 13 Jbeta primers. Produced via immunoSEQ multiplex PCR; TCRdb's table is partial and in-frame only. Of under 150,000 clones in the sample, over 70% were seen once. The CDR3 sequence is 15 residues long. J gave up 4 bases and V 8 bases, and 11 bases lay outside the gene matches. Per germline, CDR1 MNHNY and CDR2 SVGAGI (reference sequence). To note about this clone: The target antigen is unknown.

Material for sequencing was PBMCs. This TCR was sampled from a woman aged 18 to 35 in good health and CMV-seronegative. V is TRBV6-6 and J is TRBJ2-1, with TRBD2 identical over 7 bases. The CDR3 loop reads CASGGYSGPYNEQFF. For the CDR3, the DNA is TGTGCCAGCGGGGGTTATAGCGGGCCTTACAATGAGCAGTTCTTC.